The 25 T cell receptor beta chains below were found in one sample sequenced in a study of OX40 agonist ivuxolimab in advanced cancers. Produced via immunoSEQ multiplex PCR; TCRdb's table is partial and in-frame only. The sample contains approximately 90,000 clones, roughly nine tenths of which appear only once. The source was CD4+ or CD8+ T cells sorted from blood, collected in a trial of the OX40 agonist ivuxolimab. The receptors derive from an adult with an advanced solid tumor such as melanoma, head and neck, liver or kidney cancer.

This chain links TRBV5-1 with TRBJ2-5, with TRBD1 matching over 7 bases. The V gene end was trimmed by 0 bases and the J gene end by 0 bases; junction bases not matched to a gene: 2. Germline V CDR1 and CDR2: SGHRS, YFSETQ. CDR3 length: 15 amino acids. Here the CDR3 DNA reads TGCGCCAGCAGCTTGGCAGGGGGACACCAAGAGACCCAGTACTTC. Translated, it gives CASSLAGGHQETQYF. The whole variable domain, filled in from reference TRBV5-1 and TRBJ2-5, reads KAGVTQTPRYLIKTRGQQVTLSCSPISGHRSVSWYQQTPGQGLQFLFEYFSETQRNKGNFPGRFSGRQFSNSRSEMNVSTLELGDSALYLCASSLAGGHQETQYFGPGTRLLVL.

V gene TRBV27 combines with J gene TRBJ2-6; maybe TRBD2 (6 bases). CDR3 size: 17 residues. Germline V gene lookup returns CDR1 MNHEY and CDR2 SMNVEV (reference sequence). Trimming cost V 7 bases and J 0 bases, with 16 bases left between them. CDR3: CASTGTFNPSGANVLTF. DNA for the CDR3: TGTGCCAGCACTGGGACTTTTAACCCCTCTGGGGCCAACGTCCTGACTTTC.

The chain combines TRBV4-1 with TRBJ2-5; 8 positions match TRBD2. The CDR3 covers 17 residues. After removal of 6 bases from V and 2 bases from J, the junction contained 14 bases not matched to a gene. Germline V gene sequence: CDR1 MGHRA, CDR2 YSYEKL. CDR3 coding DNA: TGCGCCAGCAGGAAAATAGGAGGACTAGCCCAGCAAGAGACCCAGTACTTC. Translating it yields CASRKIGGLAQQETQYF.

The gene calls are TRBV5-6 and TRBJ2-7; D possibly corresponds to TRBD1 (6 bases). This CDR3 is built from 14 residues. Trimming stripped 7 bases from V and 3 bases from J, with 17 bases between. Germline loops: CDR1 SGHDT, CDR2 YYEEEE. The DNA of the CDR3 is TGTGCCAGCGGGAAACAGGGTTGGGTCTACGAGCAGTACTTC. Translating gives CASGKQGWVYEQYF.

The chain links TRBV7-6 to TRBJ2-1, with D perhaps TRBD2 (5 bases). The CDR3 is 14 amino acids. Trimming shortened V by 1 base and J by 6 bases, and 10 bases separated the two germline ends. Germline CDR1 SGHVS, CDR2 FNYEAQ. The CDR3 loop reads CASSLVPGTNEQFF. CDR3 bases: TGTGCCAGCAGCTTAGTTCCGGGAACCAATGAGCAGTTCTTC.

The chain carries TRBV5-4 and TRBJ2-5; D ambiguous. Germline values: CDR1 SGHNT, CDR2 YYREEE (reference sequence). This CDR3 region has 15 residues. Trimming removed 4 bases from V and 4 bases from J, with 17 bases in between. The CDR3 bases are TGTGCCAGCAGCCGAGACAACGGAGTCGCAGAGACCCAGTACTTC. Its translation is CASSRDNGVAETQYF.

This rearrangement joins TRBV28 to TRBJ1-4; D is perhaps TRBD1 (5 bases). This CDR3 is built from 12 residues. Germline assignment: CDR1 MDHEN and CDR2 SYDVKM. The CDR3: CASGTSNEKLFF. The CDR3 DNA is TGTGCAAGCGGGACCAGTAATGAAAAACTGTTTTTT.

The genes are TRBV6-6 and TRBJ1-2; tentatively, D is TRBD1 (5 bases). Germline assignment: CDR1 MNHNY and CDR2 SVGAGI (reference sequence). This CDR3 is 15 amino acids long. Deletions cut 4 bases from V and 4 bases from J, with 16 bases between. CDR3 DNA sequence: TGTGCCAGCAGTTTTCAGCCCGGGACGGCCTATGGCTACACCTTC. Its translation is CASSFQPGTAYGYTF.

The chain joins TRBV10-3 to TRBJ1-1; a possible D gene is TRBD1 (5 bases). CDR1 is ENHRY and CDR2 is SYGVKD in the germline V gene. V lost 4 bases and J lost 1, with 10 bases in between. This CDR3 contains 14 residues. CDR3 nucleotides: TGTGCCATCAGTGGCCCAGGGCGGAACACTGAAGCTTTCTTT. This sequence encodes CAISGPGRNTEAFF.

J is TRBJ1-2 and V is TRBV28, with a possible D match to TRBD1 (5 bases). Per the germline V gene, CDR1 is MDHEN and CDR2 is SYDVKM. CDR3 length: 14 residues. Trimming left V 10 bases short and J 0 bases short, with 15 bases between. The CDR3 spells CATRPGGANYGYTF. CDR3 in DNA: TGTGCCACCAGGCCGGGAGGGGCTAACTATGGCTACACCTTC.

For this clone: The junction and the germline gene differ at one end; a read error may be behind it. This sequence joins TRBV7-8 and TRBJ2-4; TRBD2 matches at 8 bases. The CDR3 runs 14 residues. CDR1 SGHVS and CDR2 FQNEAQ come from the germline V gene. The CDR3 nucleotides read TGTGCCAGCAGCCTAGCGGGAGCCAAAAACATTCAGTACTTC. Amino acid sequence: CASSLAGAKNIQYF.

This clone was seen a single time. The chain has TRBV5-6 and TRBJ2-7; no reliable D call. V lost 3 bases and J lost 4, with 11 bases in between. This CDR3 spans 13 amino acids. CDR1 SGHDT and CDR2 YYEEEE come from the germline V gene. The CDR3: CASSSWGSYEQYF. CDR3 DNA sequence: TGTGCCAGCAGCTCCTGGGGATCTTACGAGCAGTACTTC.

The chain has TRBV23-1 and TRBJ2-7, with 12 bases lining up with TRBD2. TRBV23-1 is an ORF, with its function uncertain. The length of the CDR3 is 14 residues. V was clipped by 6 bases and J by 6 bases; unmatched bases: 6. CDR3 residues: CASRRTSGAFEQYF. Here the CDR3 DNA reads TGCGCCAGCAGAAGGACTAGCGGGGCGTTCGAGCAGTACTTC.

V and J are TRBV11-3 and TRBJ1-2, with D unresolved. This CDR3 is built from 14 residues. V gave up 6 bases and J gave up 1 base, with 12 bases separating them. Germline V gene sequence: CDR1 SGHNT, CDR2 YENEEA. CDR3 DNA sequence: TGTGCCAGCAGACACACGACACGTAACTATGGCTACACCTTC. Encoded protein: CASRHTTRNYGYTF.

The V gene is TRBV7-9, the J gene TRBJ2-7; the match to TRBD2 covers 8 bases. Losses at the gene ends were 10 bases for V and 3 bases for J; bases not matched to a gene: 5. CDR1 is SEHNR and CDR2 is FQNEAQ in the germline V gene (reference sequence). The CDR3 is 12 amino acids. CDR3 bases: TGTGCCACTATCGGGAGGGTCTACGAGCAGTACTTC. This translates into CATIGRVYEQYF.

The chain links TRBV9 to TRBJ2-1; the D gene is possibly TRBD1 (6 bases). Germline CDR1 is SGDLS and CDR2 is YYNGEE. The CDR3 totals 16 residues. V was clipped by 0 bases and J by 8 bases, with 18 bases between them. The CDR3 loop is CASSVEQGFLMHEQFF. CDR3 nucleotides: TGTGCCAGCAGCGTAGAACAGGGATTTCTGATGCATGAGCAGTTCTTC.

V and J are TRBV7-2 and TRBJ2-7; D ambiguous. Germline V gene sequence: CDR1 SGHTA, CDR2 FQGNSA. Trimming took off 1 base at V and 3 bases at J, with 10 bases between the two ends. The CDR3 runs 14 residues. CDR3 protein: CASSLGGAHYEQYF. CDR3 in DNA: TGTGCCAGCAGCTTAGGTGGAGCCCACTACGAGCAGTACTTC.

This clone was detected a few times. The chain is built from TRBV16 and TRBJ1-5; D is unresolved. V was pared by 2 bases and J by 15 bases, with 14 bases between. CDR1 is KGHSY and CDR2 is FQNENV in the germline V gene. The CDR3 is 12 residues long. CDR3 region: CASSQGGDLGHF. The CDR3 DNA reads TGTGCCAGCAGCCAAGGAGGCGACCTCGGGCATTTT.

V is TRBV29-1 and J is TRBJ2-7; D is uncertain. Germline V gives CDR1 SQVTM, CDR2 ANQGSEA. V was shortened by 2 bases and J by 3 bases, with 11 bases between the two germline ends. There are 13 residues in the CDR3. The DNA for the CDR3 is TGCAGCGTTGAATACCAGGCGAACTACGAGCAGTACTTC. Translation: CSVEYQANYEQYF.

J is TRBJ1-5 and V is TRBV18; no reliable D call. Germline values: CDR1 KGHSH, CDR2 LQKENI. The CDR3 runs to 18 residues. The germline V and J ends were trimmed by 0 bases and 0 bases, with 15 bases remaining between them. The CDR3 loop is CASSPPSRLMTSNQPQHF. The CDR3 DNA reads as TGTGCCAGCTCACCACCGTCCAGGCTGATGACTAGCAATCAGCCCCAGCATTTT. Full variable domain (missing parts from reference TRBV18 and TRBJ1-5): NAGVMQNPRHLVRRRGQEARLRCSPMKGHSHVYWYRQLPEEGLKFMVYLQKENIIDESGMPKERFSAEFPKEGPSILRIQQVVRGDSAAYFCASSPPSRLMTSNQPQHFGDGTRLSIL.

This clone was seen once. The J gene is TRBJ2-5, the V gene TRBV2, with D possibly being TRBD1 (6 bases). V lost 7 bases and J 1 base, leaving 10 bases between the germline ends. The CDR3 is 13 residues long. Germline V gives CDR1 SNHLY, CDR2 FYNNEI. CDR3 coding DNA: TGTGCCAGCACCCTGGACAGCCAAGAGACCCAGTACTTC. Translating gives CASTLDSQETQYF.

This clone was detected only a few times. The genes are TRBV19 and TRBJ2-7; no reliable D call. Germline V gene sequence: CDR1 LNHDA, CDR2 SQIVND (reference sequence). The ends were cut back, 5 bases at V and 0 bases at J, with 8 bases in the middle. The CDR3 runs 13 residues. The CDR3 loop is CASSLVRSYEQYF. DNA of the CDR3: TGTGCCAGTAGTTTGGTTCGCTCCTACGAGCAGTACTTC. The complete variable domain, with remaining parts taken from reference TRBV19 and TRBJ2-7, reads DGGITQSPKYLFRKEGQNVTLSCEQNLNHDAMYWYRQDPGQGLRLIYYSQIVNDFQKGDIAEGYSVSREKKESFPLTVTSAQKNPTAFYLCASSLVRSYEQYFGPGTRLTVT.

The chain links TRBV6-6 to TRBJ2-7, with unresolved D. CDR3 size: 14 residues. CDR1 is MNHNY, CDR2 SVGAGI, per germline (reference sequence). V dropped 0 bases and J dropped 1 base, with 7 bases sitting between them. The CDR3 nucleotides are TGTGCCAGCAGTTACTCGACTCCGTCCTACGAGCAGTACTTC. It encodes CASSYSTPSYEQYF.

V gene TRBV2 combines with J gene TRBJ2-7; TRBD1 matches 7 bases. The CDR3 covers 14 residues. CDR1 SNHLY and CDR2 FYNNEI come from the germline V gene. V lost 5 bases, J lost 4 bases, and 8 bases stayed unmatched. CDR3 sequence: CASSSPGQKYEQYF. The CDR3 nucleotides are TGTGCCAGCAGTTCCCCGGGACAGAAGTACGAGCAGTACTTC.

The rearrangement links TRBV9 to TRBJ1-3; no clear D gene. This CDR3 comprises 16 residues. The V gene's germline CDR1 is SGDLS and CDR2 YYNGEE. V was shortened by 2 bases and J by 1 base, with 13 bases between the two germline ends. CDR3 in amino acids: CASSVGHGLSGNTIYF. CDR3 coding DNA: TGTGCCAGCAGCGTCGGTCATGGGTTATCTGGAAACACCATATATTTT.